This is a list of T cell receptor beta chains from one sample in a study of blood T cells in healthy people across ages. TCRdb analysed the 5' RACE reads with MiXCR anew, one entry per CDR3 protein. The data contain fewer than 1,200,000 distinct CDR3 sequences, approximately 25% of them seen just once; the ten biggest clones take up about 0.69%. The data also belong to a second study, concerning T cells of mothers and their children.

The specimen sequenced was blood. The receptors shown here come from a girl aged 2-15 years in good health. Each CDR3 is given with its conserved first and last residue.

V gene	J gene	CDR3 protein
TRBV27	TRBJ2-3	CASSGLPQTQYF
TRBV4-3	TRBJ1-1	CASSQDPGSNTEAFF
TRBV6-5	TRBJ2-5	CASREKGSEETQYF
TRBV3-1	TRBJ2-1	CASSHWIGTEVEQFF
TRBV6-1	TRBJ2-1	CASSDRGLAHYNEQFF
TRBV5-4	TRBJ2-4	CASSGVGLAGGGNIQYF
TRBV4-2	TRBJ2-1	CASSRTRGEGEQFF
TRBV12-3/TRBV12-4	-	CASSFFRYETQYF
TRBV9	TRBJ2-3	CASSPRTSGMYTDTQYF
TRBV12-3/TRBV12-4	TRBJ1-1	CASSLQSLNTEAFF
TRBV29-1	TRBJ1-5	CSVGDFNQPQHF
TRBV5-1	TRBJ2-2	CASSLLGNGELFF
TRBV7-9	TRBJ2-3	CASSAGLAGGTSTDTQYF
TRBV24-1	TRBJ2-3	CATSLGTSFKHF
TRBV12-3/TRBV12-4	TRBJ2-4	CASSLGLATGILAKNIQYF
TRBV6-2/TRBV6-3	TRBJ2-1	CASSYGEGLEQFF
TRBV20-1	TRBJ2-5	CSALPRSGRLFF
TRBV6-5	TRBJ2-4	CASREAKNIQYF
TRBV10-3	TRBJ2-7	CAIRERDEQYF
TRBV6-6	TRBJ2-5	CASSDEETQYF
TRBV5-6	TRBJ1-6	CASSPTGVSPLHF
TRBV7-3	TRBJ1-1	CASSLGGMKLTEAFF
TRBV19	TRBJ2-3	CASSIGKGADTQYF
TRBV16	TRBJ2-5	CASSQFETQYF
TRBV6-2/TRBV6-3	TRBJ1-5	CASSYSLGRGISNQPQHF
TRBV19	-	CASSSPQVGETQYF
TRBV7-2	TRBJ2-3	CASREGGTDTQYF
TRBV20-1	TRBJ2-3	CSARRDTSTDTQYF
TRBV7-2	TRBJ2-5	CASSRGLAGPETQYF
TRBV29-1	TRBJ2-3	CSVESGASRSTDTQYF
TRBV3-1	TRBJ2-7	CASSQGALIYEQYF
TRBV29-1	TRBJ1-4	CSVEAGTGAPGEKLFF
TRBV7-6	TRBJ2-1	CASSLVVGTGVNEQFF
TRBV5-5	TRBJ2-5	CASSSALPRQAGETQYF